At least ten counts were recorded for the clone carrying this T cell receptor beta chain. Its target is unknown. This record comes from a study of cytomegalovirus exposure and HLA in healthy donors. Between the trimmed V and J ends, which lost 3 bases and 5 bases, there was a span of 12 bases. Germline values: CDR1 LNHDA, CDR2 SQIVND (reference sequence). The CDR3 extends over 14 amino acids. Study-wide points: Using the classifier, cytomegalovirus status was reportedly diagnosed with high specificity and sensitivity. First-cohort TCR clusters tended to co-occur in the 120 or so validation repertoires, a later analysis found.

Profiled with immunoSEQ multiplex PCR; TCRdb holds only in-frame clones, not every one. The sample carries more than 150,000 clones, approximately 90% recorded once. The specimen sequenced was PBMCs. The receptor was derived from a man between 18 and 29 years old in good health and CMV-seronegative. The V and J genes are TRBV19 and TRBJ2-3; D unresolved. The CDR3 DNA follows: TGTGCCAGTAGTATTCGAACTTACGGAGATACGCAGTATTTT. Its protein product is CASSIRTYGDTQYF.